This T cell receptor (beta chain) was sequenced during a study of cytomegalovirus exposure and HLA in healthy donors. Study findings and constraints: Within an earlier analysis, most TCR beta V segments proved productive either about 87% or about 30% of the time. TCR beta chains numbering some 150 were designated cytomegalovirus-associated. Researchers had no immune exposure information except CMV serostatus available. Reported results showed that the classifier diagnosed cytomegalovirus status with high specificity and sensitivity.

PCR amplification relied on 60 Vbeta primers (plus 13 Jbeta primers). Data came from immunoSEQ multiplex PCR; TCRdb stores just in-frame clones and leaves some out. The table has around 190,000 clones, around 80% seen once; the top ten hold more than 0.95%. With respect to this clone: Its target is not known.

This TCR derives from a girl aged 2-10 years in good health and CMV-seropositive. The specimen was PBMCs.

The CDR3 bases are TGTGCCAGCAGCCTTGACAGGGCCCCTTTCCAAGAGACCCAGTACTTC. This gives the protein CASSLDRAPFQETQYF. V is TRBV5-6 and J is TRBJ2-5; 7 nucleotides match TRBD1. CDR1 and CDR2 (germline): SGHDT, YYEEEE. Losses at the gene ends were 4 bases for V and 1 base for J; bases not matched to a gene: 10. The CDR3 runs to 16 residues.